Listed here is a single TCR beta chain. The data stem from a study of blood T cell repertoires in COVID-19. Sequencing used immunoSEQ multiplex PCR; TCRdb keeps in-frame clones, though not all of them. This sample yields roughly 260,000 clones, of which approximately 86% are seen a single time; roughly 3.1% belongs to the top ten. Germline assignment: CDR1 KGHSH and CDR2 LQKENI. The J segment lost 6 bases and the V segment lost 1 base, leaving 8 bases of the junction unmatched. CDR3 length: 17 residues. This receptor was taken from a woman aged 18-35 years with acute or convalescent COVID-19. The material sequenced was peripheral blood. The rearrangement links TRBV18 to TRBJ2-1, with 11 bases lining up with TRBD2. The CDR3 DNA sequence: TGTGCCAGCTCACCACGAACGACTAGCGGGATCGGCAATGAGCAGTTCTTC. Its protein product is CASSPRTTSGIGNEQFF.